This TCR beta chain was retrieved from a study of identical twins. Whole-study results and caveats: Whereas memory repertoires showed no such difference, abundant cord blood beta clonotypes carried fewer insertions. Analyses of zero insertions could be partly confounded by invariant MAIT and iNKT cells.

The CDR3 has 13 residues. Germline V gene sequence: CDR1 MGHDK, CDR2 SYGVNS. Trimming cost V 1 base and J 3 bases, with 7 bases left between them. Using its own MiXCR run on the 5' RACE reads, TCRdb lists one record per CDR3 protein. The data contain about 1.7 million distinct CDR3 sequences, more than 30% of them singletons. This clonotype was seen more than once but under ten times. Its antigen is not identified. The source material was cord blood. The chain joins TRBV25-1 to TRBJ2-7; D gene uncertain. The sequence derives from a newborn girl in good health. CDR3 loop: CASSEFWDYEQYF. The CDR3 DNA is TGTGCCAGCAGTGAATTTTGGGACTACGAGCAGTACTTC.